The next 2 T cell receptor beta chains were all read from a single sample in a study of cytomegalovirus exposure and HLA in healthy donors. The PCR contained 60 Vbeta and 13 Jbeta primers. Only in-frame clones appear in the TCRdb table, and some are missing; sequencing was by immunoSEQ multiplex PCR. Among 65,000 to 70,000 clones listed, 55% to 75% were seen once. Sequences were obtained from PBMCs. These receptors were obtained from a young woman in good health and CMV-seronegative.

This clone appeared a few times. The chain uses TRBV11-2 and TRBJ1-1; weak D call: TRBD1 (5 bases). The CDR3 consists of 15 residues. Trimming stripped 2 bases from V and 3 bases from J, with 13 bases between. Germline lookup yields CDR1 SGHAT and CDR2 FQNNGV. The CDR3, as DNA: TGTGCCAGCAGCTTATCGACAGTGGCAGACACTGAAGCTTTCTTT. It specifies CASSLSTVADTEAFF.

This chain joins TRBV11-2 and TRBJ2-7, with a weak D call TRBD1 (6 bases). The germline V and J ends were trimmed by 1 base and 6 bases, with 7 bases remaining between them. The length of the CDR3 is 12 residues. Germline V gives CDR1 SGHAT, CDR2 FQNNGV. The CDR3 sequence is CASSLGTAEQYF. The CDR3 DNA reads TGTGCCAGCAGCTTAGGGACAGCCGAGCAGTACTTC.